This T cell receptor (beta chain) was observed in a study of neurological immune-mediated disorders. CDR1 DFQATT and CDR2 SNEGSKA come from the germline V gene (reference sequence). V was pared by 6 bases and J by 8 bases, with 11 bases of the junction left unmatched. The CDR3 totals 14 residues. A single record per CDR3 protein comes from TCRdb applying MiXCR to the 5' RACE reads. The sample yields about 51,000 distinct CDR3 sequences, roughly 17% seen once. This clonotype was observed many times. The sequenced sample consisted of PBMCs. The clonotype comes from a man aged 55 to 70 in good health. The genes are TRBV20-1 and TRBJ2-1; TRBD2 matches at 9 bases. The CDR3 loop reads CSAQGLARTDEQFF. The CDR3 DNA follows: TGCAGTGCCCAGGGACTAGCCCGGACGGATGAGCAGTTCTTC.